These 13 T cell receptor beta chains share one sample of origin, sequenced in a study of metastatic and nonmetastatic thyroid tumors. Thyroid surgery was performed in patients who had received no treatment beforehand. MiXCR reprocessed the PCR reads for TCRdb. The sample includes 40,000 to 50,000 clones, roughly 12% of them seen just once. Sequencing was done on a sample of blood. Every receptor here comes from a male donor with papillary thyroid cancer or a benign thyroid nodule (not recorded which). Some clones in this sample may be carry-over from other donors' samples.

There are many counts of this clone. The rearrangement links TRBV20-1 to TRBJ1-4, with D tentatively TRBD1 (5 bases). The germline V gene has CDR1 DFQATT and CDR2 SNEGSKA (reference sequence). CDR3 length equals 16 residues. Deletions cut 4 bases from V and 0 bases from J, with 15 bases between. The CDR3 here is CSATPQGQATNEKLFF. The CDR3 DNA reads TGCAGTGCTACGCCCCAGGGTCAAGCAACTAATGAAAAACTGTTTTTT.

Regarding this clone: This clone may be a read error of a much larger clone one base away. The CDR3 spells CANRKQVTSGNTIYF. CDR3 in DNA: TGTGCCAACAGGAAACAAGTAACCTCTGGAAACACCATATATTTT. The chain combines TRBV7-9 with TRBJ1-3, with D perhaps matching TRBD1 (5 bases). Germline loops: CDR1 SEHNR, CDR2 FQNEAQ (reference sequence). V dropped 10 bases and J dropped 0 bases, with 16 bases sitting between them. The CDR3 is 15 residues long. Supplemented by reference TRBV7-9 and TRBJ1-3, the full variable domain reads DTGVSQNPRHKITKRGQNVTFRCDPISEHNRLYWYRQTLGQGPEFLTYFQNEAQLEKSRLLSDRFSAERPKGSFSTLEIQRTEQGDSAMYLCANRKQVTSGNTIYFGEGSWLTVV.

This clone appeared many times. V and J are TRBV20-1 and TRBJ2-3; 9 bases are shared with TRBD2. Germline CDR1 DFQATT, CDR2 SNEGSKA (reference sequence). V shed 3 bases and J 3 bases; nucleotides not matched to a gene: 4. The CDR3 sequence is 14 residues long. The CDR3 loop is CSARGLAGTDTQYF. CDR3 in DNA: TGCAGTGCTAGGGGACTAGCTGGAACAGATACGCAGTATTTT.

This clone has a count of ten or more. The chain's CDR3 is CASKRDGAGYGYTF. In nucleotides, the CDR3 is TGTGCCAGTAAACGGGACGGAGCGGGCTATGGCTACACCTTC. The rearrangement uses TRBV19 and TRBJ1-2; TRBD1 might be the D (5 bases). V was clipped by 7 bases and J by 4 bases, with 16 bases between them. The germline V gene encodes CDR1 LNHDA and CDR2 SQIVND (reference sequence). CDR3 length equals 14 residues.

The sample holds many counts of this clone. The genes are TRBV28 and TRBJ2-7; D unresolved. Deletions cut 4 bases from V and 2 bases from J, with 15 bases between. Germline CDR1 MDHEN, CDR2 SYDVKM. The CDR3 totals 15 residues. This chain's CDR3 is CASSSPEAPAYEQYF. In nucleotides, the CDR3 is TGTGCCAGCAGTTCCCCCGAGGCCCCCGCCTACGAGCAGTACTTC. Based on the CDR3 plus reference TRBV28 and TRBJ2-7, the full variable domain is DVKVTQSSRYLVKRTGEKVFLECVQDMDHENMFWYRQDPGLGLRLIYFSYDVKMKEKGDIPEGYSVSREKKERFSLILESASTNQTSMYLCASSSPEAPAYEQYFGPGTRLTVT.

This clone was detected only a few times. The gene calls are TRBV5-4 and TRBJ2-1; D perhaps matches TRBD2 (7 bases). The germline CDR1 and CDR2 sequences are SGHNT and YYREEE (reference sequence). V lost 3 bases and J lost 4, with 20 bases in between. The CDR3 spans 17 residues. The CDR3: CASSSSRRGGTYNEQFF. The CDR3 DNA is TGTGCCAGCAGCTCTAGCCGGAGGGGGGGCACTTACAATGAGCAGTTCTTC.

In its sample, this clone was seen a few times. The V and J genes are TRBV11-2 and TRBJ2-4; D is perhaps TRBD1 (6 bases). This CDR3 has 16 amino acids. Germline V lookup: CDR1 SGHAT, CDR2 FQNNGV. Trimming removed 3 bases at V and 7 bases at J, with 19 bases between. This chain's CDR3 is CASSLGMGRGGNIQYF. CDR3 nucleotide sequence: TGTGCCAGCAGCTTGGGAATGGGCAGGGGTGGGAACATTCAGTACTTC.

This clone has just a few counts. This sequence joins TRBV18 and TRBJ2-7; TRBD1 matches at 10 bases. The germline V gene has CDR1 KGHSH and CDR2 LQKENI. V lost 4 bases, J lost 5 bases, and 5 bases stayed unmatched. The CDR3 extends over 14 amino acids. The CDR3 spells CASSRDRGSDEQYF. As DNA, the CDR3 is TGTGCCAGCTCACGGGACAGGGGTTCGGACGAGCAGTACTTC. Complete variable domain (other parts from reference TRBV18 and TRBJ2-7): NAGVMQNPRHLVRRRGQEARLRCSPMKGHSHVYWYRQLPEEGLKFMVYLQKENIIDESGMPKERFSAEFPKEGPSILRIQQVVRGDSAAYFCASSRDRGSDEQYFGPGTRLTVT.

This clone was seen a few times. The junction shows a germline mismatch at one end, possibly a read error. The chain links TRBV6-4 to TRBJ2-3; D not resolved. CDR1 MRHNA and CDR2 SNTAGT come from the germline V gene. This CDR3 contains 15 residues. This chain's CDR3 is CASSDSPGSTYTKYF. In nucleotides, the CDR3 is TGTGCCAGCAGTGACTCGCCGGGCAGCACATATACGAAGTATTTT.

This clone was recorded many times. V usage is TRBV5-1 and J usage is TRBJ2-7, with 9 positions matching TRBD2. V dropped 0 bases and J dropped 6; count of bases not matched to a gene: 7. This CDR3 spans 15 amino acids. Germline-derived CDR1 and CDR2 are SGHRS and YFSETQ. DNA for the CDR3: TGCGCCAGCAGCTTGGTTGCGGGAGGGCCTGGCGAGCAGTACTTC. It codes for CASSLVAGGPGEQYF.

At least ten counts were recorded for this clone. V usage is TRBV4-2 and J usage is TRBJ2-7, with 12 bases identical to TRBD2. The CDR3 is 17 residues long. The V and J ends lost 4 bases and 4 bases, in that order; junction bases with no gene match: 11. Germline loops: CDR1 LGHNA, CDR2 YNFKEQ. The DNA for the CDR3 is TGTGCCAGCAGCCGCGATATGGTGGGGACTAGCGGGTACGAGCAGTACTTC. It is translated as CASSRDMVGTSGYEQYF.

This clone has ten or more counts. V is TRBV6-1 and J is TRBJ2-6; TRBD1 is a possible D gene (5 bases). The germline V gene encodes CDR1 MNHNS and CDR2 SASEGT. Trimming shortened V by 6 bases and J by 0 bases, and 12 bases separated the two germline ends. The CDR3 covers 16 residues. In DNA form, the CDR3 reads TGTGCCAGCAGCCTGGAGACAGCCTCTGGGGCCAACGTCCTGACTTTC. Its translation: CASSLETASGANVLTF.

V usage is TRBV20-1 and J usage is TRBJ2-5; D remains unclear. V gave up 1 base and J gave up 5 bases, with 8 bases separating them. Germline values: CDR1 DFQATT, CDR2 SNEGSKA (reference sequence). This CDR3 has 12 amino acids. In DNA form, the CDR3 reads TGCAGTGCTAGAGGGAGCGCGGAGACCCAGTACTTC. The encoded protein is CSARGSAETQYF.